Below, one T cell receptor (beta chain) is given with its context. The antigen is undetermined. Selected positively for CCR7 and CD45RO-negative, naive CD8 cells excluded terminally differentiated effector memory CD45RA+ cells. The entry originates in a study of shared clonotypes between healthy human individuals. Study-wide results and caveats: Limited genetic and exposure-history diversity came from having few donors.

Deep was the level at which the assay was run. Genomic DNA (from each subset) was split evenly across several immunoSEQ plates. The table came from immunoSEQ multiplex PCR; TCRdb's copy has only in-frame clones and leaves some out. The repertoire includes some 740,000 clones, around 93% of them detected once, and approximately 25% sits in the top ten. Germline values: CDR1 LNHDA, CDR2 SQIVND (reference sequence). There are 13 residues in the CDR3. Trimming removed 7 bases from V and 8 bases from J; junction bases left unmatched: 6. The sequence derives from a man under 40 in good health. The sequenced material came from naive CD8+ T cells sorted from blood. The J gene is TRBJ2-1, the V gene TRBV19, with TRBD1 identical over 9 bases. DNA of the CDR3: TGTGCCAGTAACGACAGGGGGGATGATGAGCAGTTCTTC. This gives the protein CASNDRGDDEQFF.